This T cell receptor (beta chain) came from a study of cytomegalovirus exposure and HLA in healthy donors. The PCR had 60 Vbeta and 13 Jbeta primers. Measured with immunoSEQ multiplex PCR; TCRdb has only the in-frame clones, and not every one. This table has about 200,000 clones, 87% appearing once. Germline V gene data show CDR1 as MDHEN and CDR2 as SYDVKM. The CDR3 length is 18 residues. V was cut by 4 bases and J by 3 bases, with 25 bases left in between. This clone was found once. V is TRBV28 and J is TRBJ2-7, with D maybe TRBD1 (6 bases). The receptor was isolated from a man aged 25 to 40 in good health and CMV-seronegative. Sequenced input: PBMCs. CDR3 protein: CASSSDRSMAVAIYEQYF. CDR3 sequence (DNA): TGTGCCAGCAGTTCGGACAGATCCATGGCGGTGGCAATCTACGAGCAGTACTTC.